This T cell receptor (beta chain) was sequenced for a study of cytomegalovirus exposure and HLA in healthy donors. Study as a whole: Clustering assigned 81% of the approximately 370 genotyped donors to the Caucasian-associated ancestry cluster.

The PCR made use of 60 Vbeta and 13 Jbeta primers. Generated by immunoSEQ multiplex PCR, the TCRdb table keeps only in-frame clones and is missing some. The data show roughly 110,000 clones, with around 75% seen just once and about 2.5% held by the top ten. The TCR was taken from a man aged 40-55 years in good health and CMV-seronegative. The specimen was PBMCs.

The CDR3 sequence is CASSPRRGHQETQYF. The CDR3 DNA reads as TGCGCCAGCAGCCCCAGGCGGGGGCACCAAGAGACCCAGTACTTC. The chain links TRBV5-1 to TRBJ2-5, with D maybe TRBD2 (7 bases). The CDR3 is 15 residues long. Germline values: CDR1 SGHRS, CDR2 YFSETQ. V was clipped by 4 bases and J by 0 bases, with 13 bases between them.